This passage covers 7 T cell receptor beta chains from one sample sequenced in a study of monozygotic twins with inflammatory bowel disease. TCRdb reanalyzed the 5' RACE reads, giving one entry per CDR3 protein sequence and no DNA. Its clone listing holds some 160,000 distinct CDR3 sequences. Sequenced input: blood. The receptor source for this set is a human donor with ulcerative colitis or Crohn's disease, or a healthy co-twin of an affected twin (not recorded which).

This CDR3 reads CASSSGHPGDGYTF. The chain recombines TRBV6-4 with TRBJ1-2; TCRdb designates TRBD1, a call that cannot be tested without DNA. In germline, CDR1 is MRHNA, CDR2 SNTAGT. This CDR3 is built from 14 residues.

This chain joins TRBV5-1 and TRBJ2-2. This CDR3 has 13 amino acids. Germline loops: CDR1 SGHRS, CDR2 YFSETQ. CDR3 amino acids: CASSWMGTGELFF. Supplemented by reference TRBV5-1 and TRBJ2-2, the full variable domain reads KAGVTQTPRYLIKTRGQQVTLSCSPISGHRSVSWYQQTPGQGLQFLFEYFSETQRNKGNFPGRFSGRQFSNSRSEMNVSTLELGDSALYLCASSWMGTGELFFGEGSRLTVL.

This chain uses TRBV20-1 with TRBJ2-7; TCRdb reports TRBD2, a call that lacks DNA to check it against. From germline, CDR1 is DFQATT and CDR2 SNEGSKA (reference sequence). The CDR3 length is 12 residues. CDR3 in amino acids: CSAGRSRYEQYF.

The chain carries TRBV6-2 or TRBV6-3 and TRBJ1-3; the D call of TRBD1 rests on TCRdb alone, since no DNA is present to check it. Germline values: CDR1 MNHEY, CDR2 SVGEGT. The CDR3 totals 14 residues. The CDR3 loop reads CASSLQGVGNTIYF.

The chain joins TRBV27 to TRBJ1-1; TCRdb returns TRBD1, unconfirmable since there is no DNA. The V gene's germline CDR1 is MNHEY and CDR2 SMNVEV (reference sequence). This CDR3 is built from 14 residues. The CDR3 is CASRMGRANTEAFF.

This chain links TRBV4-3 with TRBJ2-2. The CDR3 covers 18 residues. Germline CDR1 LGHNA, CDR2 YSLEER. The CDR3 sequence: CASSQFPGASGYTGELFF.

The chain couples TRBV12-3 or TRBV12-4 to TRBJ2-2; TCRdb's assignment of TRBD2 cannot be checked, as there is no DNA. The CDR3 sequence is 14 residues long. CDR3 protein: CASSLTAGTGELFF.